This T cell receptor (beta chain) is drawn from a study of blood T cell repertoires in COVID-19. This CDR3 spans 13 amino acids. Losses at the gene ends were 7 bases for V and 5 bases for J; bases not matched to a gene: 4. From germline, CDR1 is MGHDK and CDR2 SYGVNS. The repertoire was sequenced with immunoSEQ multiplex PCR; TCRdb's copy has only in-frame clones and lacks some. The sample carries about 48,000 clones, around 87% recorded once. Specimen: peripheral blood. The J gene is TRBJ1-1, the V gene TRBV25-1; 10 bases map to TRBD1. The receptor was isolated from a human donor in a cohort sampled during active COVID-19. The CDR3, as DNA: TGTGCCAGCACTGACAGGGGGCCTACTGAAGCTTTCTTT. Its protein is CASTDRGPTEAFF.